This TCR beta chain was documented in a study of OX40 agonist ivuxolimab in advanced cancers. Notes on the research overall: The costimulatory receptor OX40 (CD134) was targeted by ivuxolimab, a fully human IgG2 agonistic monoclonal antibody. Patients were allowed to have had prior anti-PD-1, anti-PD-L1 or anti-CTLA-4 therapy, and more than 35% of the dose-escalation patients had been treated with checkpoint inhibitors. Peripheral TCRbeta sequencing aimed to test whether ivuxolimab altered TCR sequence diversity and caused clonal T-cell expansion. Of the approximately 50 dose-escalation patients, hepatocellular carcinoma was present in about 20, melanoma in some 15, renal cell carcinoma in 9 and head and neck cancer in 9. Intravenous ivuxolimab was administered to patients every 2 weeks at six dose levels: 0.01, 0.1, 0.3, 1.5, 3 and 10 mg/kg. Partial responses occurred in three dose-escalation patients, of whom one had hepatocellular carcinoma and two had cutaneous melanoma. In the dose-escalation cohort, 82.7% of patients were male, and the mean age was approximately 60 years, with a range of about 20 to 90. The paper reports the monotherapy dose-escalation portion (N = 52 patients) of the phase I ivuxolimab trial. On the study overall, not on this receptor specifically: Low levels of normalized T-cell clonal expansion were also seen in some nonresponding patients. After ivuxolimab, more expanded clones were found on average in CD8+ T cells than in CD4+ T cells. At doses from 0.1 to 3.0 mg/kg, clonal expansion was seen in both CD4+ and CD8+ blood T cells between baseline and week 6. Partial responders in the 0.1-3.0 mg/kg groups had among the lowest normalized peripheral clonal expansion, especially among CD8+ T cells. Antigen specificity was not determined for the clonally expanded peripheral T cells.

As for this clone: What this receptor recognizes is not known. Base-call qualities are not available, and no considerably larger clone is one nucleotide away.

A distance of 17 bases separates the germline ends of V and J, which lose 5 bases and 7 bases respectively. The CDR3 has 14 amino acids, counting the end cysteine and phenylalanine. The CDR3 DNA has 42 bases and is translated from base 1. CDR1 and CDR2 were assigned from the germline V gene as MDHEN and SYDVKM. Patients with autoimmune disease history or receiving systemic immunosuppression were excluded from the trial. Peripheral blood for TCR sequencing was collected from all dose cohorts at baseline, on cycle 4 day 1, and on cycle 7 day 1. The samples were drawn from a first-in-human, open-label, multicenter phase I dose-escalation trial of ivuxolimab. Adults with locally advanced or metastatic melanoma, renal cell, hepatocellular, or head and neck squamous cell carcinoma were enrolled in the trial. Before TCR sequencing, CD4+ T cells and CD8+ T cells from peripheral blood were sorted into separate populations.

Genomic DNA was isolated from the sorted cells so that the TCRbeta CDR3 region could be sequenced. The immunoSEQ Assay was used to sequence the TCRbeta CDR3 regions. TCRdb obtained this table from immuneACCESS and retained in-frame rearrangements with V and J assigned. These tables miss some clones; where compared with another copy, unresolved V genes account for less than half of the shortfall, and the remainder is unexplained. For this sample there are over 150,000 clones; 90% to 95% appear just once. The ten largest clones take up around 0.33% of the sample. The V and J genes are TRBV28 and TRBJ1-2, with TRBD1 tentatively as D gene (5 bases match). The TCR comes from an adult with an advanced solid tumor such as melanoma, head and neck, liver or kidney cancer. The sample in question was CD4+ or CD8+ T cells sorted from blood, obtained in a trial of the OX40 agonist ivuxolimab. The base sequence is TGTGCCAGCAGTCCGCCGGGACCGGGGCTTGGCTACACCTTC. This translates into CASSPPGPGLGYTF.